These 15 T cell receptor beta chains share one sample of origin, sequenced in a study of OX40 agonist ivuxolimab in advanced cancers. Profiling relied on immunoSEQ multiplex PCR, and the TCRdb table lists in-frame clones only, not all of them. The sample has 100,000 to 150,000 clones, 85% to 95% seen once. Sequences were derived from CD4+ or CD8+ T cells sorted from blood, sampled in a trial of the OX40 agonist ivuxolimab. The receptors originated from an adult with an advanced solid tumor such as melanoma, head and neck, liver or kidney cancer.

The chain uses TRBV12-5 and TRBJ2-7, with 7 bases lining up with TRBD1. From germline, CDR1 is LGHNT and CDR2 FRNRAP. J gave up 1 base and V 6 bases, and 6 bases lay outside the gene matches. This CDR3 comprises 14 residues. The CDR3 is CASGPTGRSYEQYF. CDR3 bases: TGTGCTAGTGGCCCGACAGGGCGATCCTACGAGCAGTACTTC.

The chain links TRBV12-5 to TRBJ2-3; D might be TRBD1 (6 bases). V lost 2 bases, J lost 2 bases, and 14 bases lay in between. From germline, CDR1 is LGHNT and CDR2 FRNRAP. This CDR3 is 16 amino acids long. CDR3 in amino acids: CASGLRADSPTDTQYF. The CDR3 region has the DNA TGTGCTAGTGGTTTGAGGGCGGACAGCCCCACAGATACGCAGTATTTT.

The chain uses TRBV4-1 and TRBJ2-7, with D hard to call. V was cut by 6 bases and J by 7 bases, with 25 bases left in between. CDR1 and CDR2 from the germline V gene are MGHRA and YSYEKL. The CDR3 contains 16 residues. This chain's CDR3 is CASRSSQRESILEQYF. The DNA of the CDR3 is TGCGCCAGCAGAAGCTCACAAAGGGAATCGATCTTAGAGCAGTACTTC.

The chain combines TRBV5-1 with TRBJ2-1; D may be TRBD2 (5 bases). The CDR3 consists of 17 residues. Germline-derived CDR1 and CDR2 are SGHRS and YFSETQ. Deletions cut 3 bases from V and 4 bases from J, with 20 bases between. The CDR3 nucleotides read TGCGCCAGCAGCTCCACATATTTGGGAGTTCAGTACAATGAGCAGTTCTTC. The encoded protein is CASSSTYLGVQYNEQFF.

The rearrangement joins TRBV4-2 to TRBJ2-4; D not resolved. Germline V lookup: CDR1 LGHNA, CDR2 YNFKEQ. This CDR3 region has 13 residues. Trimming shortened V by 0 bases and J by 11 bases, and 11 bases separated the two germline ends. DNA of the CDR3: TGTGCCAGCAGCCAAGATAACGCTGATCTTCAGTACTTC. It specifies CASSQDNADLQYF.

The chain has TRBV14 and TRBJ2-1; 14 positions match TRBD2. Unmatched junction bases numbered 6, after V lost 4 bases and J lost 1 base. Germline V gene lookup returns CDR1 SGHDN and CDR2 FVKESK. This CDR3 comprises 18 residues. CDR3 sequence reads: CASSLGTSGRKSYNEQFF. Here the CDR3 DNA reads TGTGCCAGCAGCCTAGGGACTAGCGGGAGAAAGTCCTACAATGAGCAGTTCTTC. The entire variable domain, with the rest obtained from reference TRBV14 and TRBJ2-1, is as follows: EAGVTQFPSHSVIEKGQTVTLRCDPISGHDNLYWYRRVMGKEIKFLLHFVKESKQDESGMPNNRFLAERTGGTYSTLKVQPAELEDSGVYFCASSLGTSGRKSYNEQFFGPGTRLTVL.

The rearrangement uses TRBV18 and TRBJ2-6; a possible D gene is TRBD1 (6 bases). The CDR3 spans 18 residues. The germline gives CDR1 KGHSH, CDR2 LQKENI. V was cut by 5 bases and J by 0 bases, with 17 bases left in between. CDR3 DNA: TGTGCCAGCTCATCAGGACAGCCTGAGTCCTCTGGGGCCAACGTCCTGACTTTC. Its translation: CASSSGQPESSGANVLTF.

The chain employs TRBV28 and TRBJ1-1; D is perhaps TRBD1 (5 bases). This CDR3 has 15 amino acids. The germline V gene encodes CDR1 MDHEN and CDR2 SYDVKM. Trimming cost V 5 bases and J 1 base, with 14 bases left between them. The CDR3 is CASSLGTPRNTEAFF. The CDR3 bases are TGTGCCAGCAGTCTCGGGACCCCTCGGAACACTGAAGCTTTCTTT.

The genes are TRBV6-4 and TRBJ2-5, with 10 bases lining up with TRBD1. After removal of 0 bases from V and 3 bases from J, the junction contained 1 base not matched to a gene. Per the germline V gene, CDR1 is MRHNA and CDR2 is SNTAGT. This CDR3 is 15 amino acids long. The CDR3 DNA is TGTGCCAGCAGTGACTCGGGGACAGGGGAAGAGACCCAGTACTTC. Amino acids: CASSDSGTGEETQYF.

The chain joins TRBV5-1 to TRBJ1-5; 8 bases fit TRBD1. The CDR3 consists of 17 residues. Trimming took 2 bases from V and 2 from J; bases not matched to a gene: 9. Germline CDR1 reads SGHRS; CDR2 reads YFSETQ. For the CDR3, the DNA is TGCGCCAGCAGCTTCTTACCTGGACAGGGTGGCAATCAGCCCCAGCATTTT. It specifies CASSFLPGQGGNQPQHF.

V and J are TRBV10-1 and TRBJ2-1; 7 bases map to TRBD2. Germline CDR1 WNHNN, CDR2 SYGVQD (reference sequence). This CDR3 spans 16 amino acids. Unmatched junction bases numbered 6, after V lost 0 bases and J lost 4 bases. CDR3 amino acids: CASSESLGGFYNEQFF. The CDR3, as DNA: TGCGCCAGCAGTGAGTCCTTGGGGGGGTTTTACAATGAGCAGTTCTTC.

The CDR3 loop reads CASSFRPPNTEAFF. CDR3 DNA: TGTGCCAGTAGTTTCCGACCGCCGAACACTGAAGCTTTCTTT. The J gene is TRBJ1-1, the V gene TRBV19; D gene unclear. The CDR3 totals 14 residues. Trimming pared 5 bases from V and 1 base from J, leaving 11 bases between. CDR1 is LNHDA, CDR2 SQIVND, per germline (reference sequence).

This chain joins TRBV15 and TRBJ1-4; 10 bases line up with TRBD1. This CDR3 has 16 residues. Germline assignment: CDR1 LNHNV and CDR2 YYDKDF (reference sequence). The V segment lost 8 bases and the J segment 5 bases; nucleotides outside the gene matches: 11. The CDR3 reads CATGPGQGRFNEKLFF. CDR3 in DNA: TGTGCCACCGGCCCGGGACAGGGGCGCTTCAATGAAAAACTGTTTTTT.

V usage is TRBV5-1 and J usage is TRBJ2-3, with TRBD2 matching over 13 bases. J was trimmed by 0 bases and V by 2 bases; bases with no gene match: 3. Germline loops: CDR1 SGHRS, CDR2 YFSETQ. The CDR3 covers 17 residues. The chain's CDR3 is CASSFGTSGTSTDTQYF. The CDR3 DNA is TGCGCCAGCAGCTTCGGGACTAGCGGGACTAGCACAGATACGCAGTATTTT.

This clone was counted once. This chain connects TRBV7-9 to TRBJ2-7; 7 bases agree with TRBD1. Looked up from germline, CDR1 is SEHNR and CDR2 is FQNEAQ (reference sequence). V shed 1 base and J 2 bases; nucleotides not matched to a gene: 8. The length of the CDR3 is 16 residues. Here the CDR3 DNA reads TGTGCCAGCAGCTTAGTCCCCTGGACAGGTACCTACGAGCAGTACTTC. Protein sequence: CASSLVPWTGTYEQYF.